This TCR beta chain was sequenced in a study of identical twins. Study findings and constraints: There was an excess of low generation probability in the out-of-frame alpha sequences that twins shared.

V was shortened by 1 base and J by 5 bases, with 11 bases between the two germline ends. CDR3 length: 14 amino acids. Germline V gives CDR1 SGHAT, CDR2 FQNNGV. TCRdb analysed the 5' RACE reads with MiXCR anew, one entry per CDR3 protein. The sample comprises 500,000 to 550,000 distinct CDR3 sequences, around 20% of which are singletons, and roughly 0.91% rests with the top ten. This clonotype was seen a few times. Its specificity is not known. These data were also filed under a second study, of T cells expressing NK-cell markers. From that study: Among CD8+ T cells from roughly six donors, dominant NKG2C+ clonotypes accounted for about 1.0-8%. The CD3+CD56-NKG2C+ fraction of a few donors was likewise dominated by these clonotypes. What remained unclear was the HCMV specificity of expanded NKG2C+ T cell clones.

This clonotype was obtained from a woman younger than 30 in good health. The chain couples TRBV11-2 to TRBJ1-1, with D possibly matching TRBD1 (5 bases). Material: CD4+ T cells sorted from blood. In DNA form, the CDR3 reads TGTGCCAGCAGCTTAGTGGAGGGACGGACTGAAGCTTTCTTT. The encoded protein is CASSLVEGRTEAFF.